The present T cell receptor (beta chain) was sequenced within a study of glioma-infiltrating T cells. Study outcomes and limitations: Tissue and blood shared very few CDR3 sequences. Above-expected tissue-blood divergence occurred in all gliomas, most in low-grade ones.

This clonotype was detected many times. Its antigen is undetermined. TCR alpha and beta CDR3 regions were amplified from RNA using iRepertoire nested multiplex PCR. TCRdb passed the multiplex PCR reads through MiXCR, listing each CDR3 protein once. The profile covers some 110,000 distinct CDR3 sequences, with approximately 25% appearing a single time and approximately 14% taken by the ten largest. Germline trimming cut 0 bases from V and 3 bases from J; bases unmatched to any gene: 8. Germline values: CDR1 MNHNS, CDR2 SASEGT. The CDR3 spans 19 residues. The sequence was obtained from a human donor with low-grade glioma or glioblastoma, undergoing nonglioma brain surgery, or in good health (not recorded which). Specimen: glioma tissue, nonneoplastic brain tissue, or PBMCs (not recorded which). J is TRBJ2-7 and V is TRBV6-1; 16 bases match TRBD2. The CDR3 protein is CASSEAPGTSGRAHYEQYF. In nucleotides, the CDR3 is TGTGCCAGCAGTGAAGCCCCCGGGACTAGCGGGAGGGCCCACTACGAGCAGTACTTC.